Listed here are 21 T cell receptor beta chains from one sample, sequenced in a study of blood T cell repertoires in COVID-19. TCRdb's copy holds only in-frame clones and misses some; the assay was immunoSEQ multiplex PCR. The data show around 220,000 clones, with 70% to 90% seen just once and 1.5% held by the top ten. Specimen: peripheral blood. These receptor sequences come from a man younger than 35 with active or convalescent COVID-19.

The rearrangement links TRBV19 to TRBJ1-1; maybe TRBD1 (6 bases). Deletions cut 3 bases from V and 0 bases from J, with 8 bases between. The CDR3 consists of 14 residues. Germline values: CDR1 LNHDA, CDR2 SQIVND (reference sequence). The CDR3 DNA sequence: TGTGCCAGTAGTATGGGACAAATGAACACTGAAGCTTTCTTT. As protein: CASSMGQMNTEAFF. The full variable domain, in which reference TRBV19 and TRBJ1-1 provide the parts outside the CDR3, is DGGITQSPKYLFRKEGQNVTLSCEQNLNHDAMYWYRQDPGQGLRLIYYSQIVNDFQKGDIAEGYSVSREKKESFPLTVTSAQKNPTAFYLCASSMGQMNTEAFFGQGTRLTVV.

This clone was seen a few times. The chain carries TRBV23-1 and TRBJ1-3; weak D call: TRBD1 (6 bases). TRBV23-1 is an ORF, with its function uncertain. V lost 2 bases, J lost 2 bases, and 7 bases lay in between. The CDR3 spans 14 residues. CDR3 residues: CASSQGGAGNTIYF. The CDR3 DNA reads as TGCGCCAGCAGTCAAGGGGGCGCTGGAAACACCATATATTTT.

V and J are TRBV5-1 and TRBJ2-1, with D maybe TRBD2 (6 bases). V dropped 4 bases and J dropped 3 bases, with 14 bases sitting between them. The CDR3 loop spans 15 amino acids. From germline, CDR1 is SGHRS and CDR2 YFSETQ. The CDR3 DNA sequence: TGCGCCAGCAGCGCCAGCGGGCAATACTACAATGAGCAGTTCTTC. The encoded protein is CASSASGQYYNEQFF.

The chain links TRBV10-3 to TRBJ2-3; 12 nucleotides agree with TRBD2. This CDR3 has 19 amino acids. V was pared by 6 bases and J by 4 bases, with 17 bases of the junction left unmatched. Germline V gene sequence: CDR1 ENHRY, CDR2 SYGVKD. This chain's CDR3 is CAIRGSVSLAGGPPDTQYF. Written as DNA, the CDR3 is TGTGCCATCAGAGGATCAGTCAGTCTAGCGGGAGGGCCTCCAGATACGCAGTATTTT.

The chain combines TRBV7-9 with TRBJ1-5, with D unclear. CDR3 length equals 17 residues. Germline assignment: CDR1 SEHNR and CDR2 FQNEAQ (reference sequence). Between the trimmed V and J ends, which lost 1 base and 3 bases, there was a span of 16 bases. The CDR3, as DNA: TGTGCCAGCAGCTTAGGGATGTCGGGAGAATACAATCAGCCCCAGCATTTT. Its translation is CASSLGMSGEYNQPQHF.

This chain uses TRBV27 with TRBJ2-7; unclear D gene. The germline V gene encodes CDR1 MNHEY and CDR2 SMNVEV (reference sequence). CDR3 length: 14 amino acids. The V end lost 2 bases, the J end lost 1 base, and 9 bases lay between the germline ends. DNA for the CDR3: TGTGCCAGCAGTTTACTACTCGGGTCCTACGAGCAGTACTTC. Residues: CASSLLLGSYEQYF.

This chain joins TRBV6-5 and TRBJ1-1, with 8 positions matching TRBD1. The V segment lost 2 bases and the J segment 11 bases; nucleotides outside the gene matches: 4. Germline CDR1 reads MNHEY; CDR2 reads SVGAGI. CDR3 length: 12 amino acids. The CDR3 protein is CASSYPTGEAFF. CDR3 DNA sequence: TGTGCCAGCAGTTACCCGACAGGGGAGGCTTTCTTT.

The CDR3 here is CASSVKQGLMNEQYF. CDR3 nucleotide sequence: TGTGCCAGCAGTGTTAAGCAGGGGCTAATGAACGAGCAGTACTTC. V gene TRBV2 combines with J gene TRBJ2-7; D may be TRBD1 (6 bases). The CDR3 extends over 15 amino acids. Trimming removed 4 bases from V and 5 bases from J, with 18 bases in between. CDR1 is SNHLY and CDR2 is FYNNEI in the germline V gene.

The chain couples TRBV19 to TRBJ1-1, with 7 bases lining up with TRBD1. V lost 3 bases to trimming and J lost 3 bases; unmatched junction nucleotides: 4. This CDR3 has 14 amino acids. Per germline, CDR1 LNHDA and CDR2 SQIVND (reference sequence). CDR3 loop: CASSIGTAYTEAFF. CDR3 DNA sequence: TGTGCCAGTAGTATTGGGACAGCTTACACTGAAGCTTTCTTT.

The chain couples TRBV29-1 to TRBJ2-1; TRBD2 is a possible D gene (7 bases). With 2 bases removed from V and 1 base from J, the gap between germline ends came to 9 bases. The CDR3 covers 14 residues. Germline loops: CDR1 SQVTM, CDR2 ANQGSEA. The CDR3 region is CSVERGGSYNEQFF. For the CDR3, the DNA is TGCAGCGTTGAAAGGGGGGGTTCCTACAATGAGCAGTTCTTC.

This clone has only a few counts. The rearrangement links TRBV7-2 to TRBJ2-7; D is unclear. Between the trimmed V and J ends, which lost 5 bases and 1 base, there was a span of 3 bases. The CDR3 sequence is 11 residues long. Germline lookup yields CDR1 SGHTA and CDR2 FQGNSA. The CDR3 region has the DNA TGTGCCAGCAGCCCGTCCTACGAGCAGTACTTC. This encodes CASSPSYEQYF.

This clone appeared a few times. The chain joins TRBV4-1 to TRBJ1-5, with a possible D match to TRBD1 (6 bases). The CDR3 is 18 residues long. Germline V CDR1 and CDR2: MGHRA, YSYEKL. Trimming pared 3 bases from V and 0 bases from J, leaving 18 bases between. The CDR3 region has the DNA TGCGCCAGCAGCCACAACATTGGGGGCGACTATAGCAATCAGCCCCAGCATTTT. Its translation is CASSHNIGGDYSNQPQHF.

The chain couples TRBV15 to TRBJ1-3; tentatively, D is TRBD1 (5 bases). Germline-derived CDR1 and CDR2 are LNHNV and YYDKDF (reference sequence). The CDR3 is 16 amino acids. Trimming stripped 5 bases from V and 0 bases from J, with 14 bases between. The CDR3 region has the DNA TGTGCCACCAGCCCCCGACAGACCAACTCTGGAAACACCATATATTTT. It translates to CATSPRQTNSGNTIYF. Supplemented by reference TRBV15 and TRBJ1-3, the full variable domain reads DAMVIQNPRYQVTQFGKPVTLSCSQTLNHNVMYWYQQKSSQAPKLLFHYYDKDFNNEADTPDNFQSRRPNTSFCFLDIRSPGLGDTAMYLCATSPRQTNSGNTIYFGEGSWLTVV.

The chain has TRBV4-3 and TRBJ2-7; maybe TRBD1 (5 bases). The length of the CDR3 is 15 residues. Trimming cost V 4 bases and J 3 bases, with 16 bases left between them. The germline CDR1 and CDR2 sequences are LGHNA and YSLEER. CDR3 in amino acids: CASSPSRPGNYEQYF. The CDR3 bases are TGCGCCAGCAGCCCTTCCAGGCCAGGGAACTACGAGCAGTACTTC.

CDR3 region: CAISESKQGLSTGELFF. The CDR3, as DNA: TGTGCCATCAGTGAGTCAAAGCAGGGCTTGTCCACCGGGGAGCTGTTTTTT. This chain uses TRBV10-3 with TRBJ2-2, with a possible D match to TRBD1 (5 bases). V shed 0 bases and J shed 4 bases, with 15 bases lying between them. Germline loops: CDR1 ENHRY, CDR2 SYGVKD. The CDR3 has 17 residues.

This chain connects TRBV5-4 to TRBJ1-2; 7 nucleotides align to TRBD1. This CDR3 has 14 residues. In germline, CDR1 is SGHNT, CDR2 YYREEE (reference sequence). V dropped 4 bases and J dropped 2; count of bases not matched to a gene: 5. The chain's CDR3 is CASSRPGGNYGYTF. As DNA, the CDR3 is TGTGCCAGCAGCCGGCCAGGGGGAAACTATGGCTACACCTTC.

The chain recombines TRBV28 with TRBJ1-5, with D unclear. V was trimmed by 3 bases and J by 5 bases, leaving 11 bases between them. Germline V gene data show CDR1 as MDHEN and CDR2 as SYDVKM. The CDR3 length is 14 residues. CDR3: CASSLVRVDQPQHF. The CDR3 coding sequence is TGTGCCAGCAGTTTGGTGCGGGTCGATCAGCCCCAGCATTTT.

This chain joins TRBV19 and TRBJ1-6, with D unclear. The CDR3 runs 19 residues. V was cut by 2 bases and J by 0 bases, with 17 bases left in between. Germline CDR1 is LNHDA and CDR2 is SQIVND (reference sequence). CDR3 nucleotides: TGTGCCAGTAGTATACGTCGCACGTCGCTAGGCTCCTATAATTCACCCCTCCACTTT. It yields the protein CASSIRRTSLGSYNSPLHF.

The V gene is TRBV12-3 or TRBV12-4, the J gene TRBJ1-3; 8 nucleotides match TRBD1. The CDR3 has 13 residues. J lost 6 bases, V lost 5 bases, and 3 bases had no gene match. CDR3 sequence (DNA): TGTGCCAGCAGTGGACAGGGAGAAAACACCATATATTTT. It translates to CASSGQGENTIYF.

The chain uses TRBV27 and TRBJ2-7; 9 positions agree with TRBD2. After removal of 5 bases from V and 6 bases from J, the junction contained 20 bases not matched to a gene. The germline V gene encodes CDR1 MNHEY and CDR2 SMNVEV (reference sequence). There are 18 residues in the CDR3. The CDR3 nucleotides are TGTGCCAGCAGTGAATTCAGTGGCGGGAGGGACAGACAACGCGAGCAGTACTTC. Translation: CASSEFSGGRDRQREQYF.

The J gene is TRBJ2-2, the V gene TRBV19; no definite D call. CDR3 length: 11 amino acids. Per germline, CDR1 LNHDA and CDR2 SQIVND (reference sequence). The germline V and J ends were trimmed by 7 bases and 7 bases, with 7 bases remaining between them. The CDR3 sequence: CASNDIGELFF. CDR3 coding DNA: TGTGCCAGTAACGACATCGGGGAGCTGTTTTTT.